A single TCR beta chain is shown here with its context. No cognate antigen has been identified for it. No quality values exist for individual bases; no much larger clone is one base distant. This record comes from a study of control samples from healthy donors and cancer patients (dated by TCRdb to the early 2020s). Libraries were constructed by the immunoSEQ multiplex PCR assay. In its TCRdb copy, this immuneACCESS table keeps in-frame sequences only and misses some clones. Where compared with another copy, unresolved V genes explain less than half of these, and the others have no known cause. The sample data list around 20,000 clones, and roughly 80% of these were observed just once. Clones ranked in the top ten supply roughly 26% of the sample. This sequence originates from a man older than 75 with head and neck cancer. Specimen: PBMCs.

At the DNA level, the sequence is TGCAGCGTTGAAGATCCGGGACAAGGGAGGACAGATACGCAGTATTTT. It codes for CSVEDPGQGRTDTQYF. The rearranged segments are TRBV29-1 and TRBJ2-3, with the D call perhaps TRBD1 or TRBD2, as 6 bases match in each case. The CDR1 and CDR2 encoded by the germline V gene are SQVTM and ANQGSEA. Trimming at the junction amounts to 0 bases on V and 3 bases on J, and the germline ends lie 16 bases apart. The CDR3 sequence holds 16 residues, the cysteine and phenylalanine included. CDR3 DNA only is kept here, 48 bases in frame from base 1.